The clone carrying this TCR beta chain has a single count. Only in-frame clones appear in the TCRdb table, and some are missing; sequencing was by immunoSEQ multiplex PCR. The sample shows about 330,000 clones, roughly 90% of them seen only once. These data belong to a study of Ad26.COV2.S vaccination and SARS-CoV-2 variants. This CDR3 has 13 amino acids. The germline gives CDR1 SGDLS, CDR2 YYNGEE. The V and J ends lost 4 bases and 11 bases, in that order; junction bases with no gene match: 9. The treatment is: around 19 received Ad26.COV2.S at low or high dose, single or two shots; several received placebo; per-sample allocation not given. Material that was analyzed had been drawn on day 63 after the first vaccine or placebo injection. Spike of the Wuhan-strain SARS-CoV-2 was expressed by an Ad26 vector, which formed the vaccine.

V gene TRBV9 combines with J gene TRBJ1-1; 9 nucleotides align to TRBD1. Specimen: peripheral blood, collected in a trial of Ad26.COV2.S vaccine versus placebo. The TCR originated in a person between 18 and 65 years old who received the Ad26.COV2.S COVID-19 vaccine or a placebo. CDR3 sequence (DNA): TGTGCCAGCAGCCCATCCGGGACAGGGAGTGCTTTCTTT. Translated, it gives CASSPSGTGSAFF.